The 26 T cell receptor beta chains presented below share a single source sample, sequenced in a study of T cells in Graves' hyperthyroidism and ophthalmopathy. RNA transcripts were the template for amplifying TCR beta CDR3 regions. An initial round of RT-PCR targeting the TCR CDR3 relied on the HTBI primer set. MiXCR, applied by TCRdb to the multiplex PCR reads, yields one record per CDR3 protein. The sample yields hundreds of thousands of distinct CDR3 sequences, 45% seen once. The sequenced material came from peripheral blood or thyroid tissue (not recorded which). The receptors here all came from an adult man with Graves' disease, either hyperthyroidism or ophthalmopathy (not recorded which).

This clonotype was recorded at least ten times. The rearrangement joins TRBV7-2 to TRBJ2-7, with D perhaps matching TRBD2 (5 bases). Between the trimmed V and J ends, which lost 5 bases and 3 bases, there was a span of 8 bases. CDR1 is SGHTA, CDR2 FQGNSA, per germline. The CDR3 extends over 12 amino acids. CDR3 residues: CASSPAGYEQYF. The CDR3 coding sequence is TGTGCCAGCAGCCCGGCGGGCTACGAGCAGTACTTC.

The genes are TRBV20-1 and TRBJ1-5, with D maybe TRBD1 (6 bases). This CDR3 is 13 amino acids long. Germline V gene lookup returns CDR1 DFQATT and CDR2 SNEGSKA (reference sequence). Between the trimmed V and J ends, which lost 2 bases and 7 bases, there was a span of 12 bases. The CDR3 protein is CSARQGLEQPQHF. In nucleotides, the CDR3 is TGCAGTGCTAGACAGGGGTTAGAGCAGCCCCAGCATTTT.

The CDR3, as DNA: TGTGCCAGCGCACGGGACAGCGGAAACACCATATATTTT. It codes for CASARDSGNTIYF. The chain joins TRBV2 to TRBJ1-3, with 7 bases aligning to TRBD1. With V trimmed by 8 bases and J by 4 bases, 5 bases remained unmatched. The CDR3 is 13 residues long. CDR1 and CDR2 from the germline V gene are SNHLY and FYNNEI.

The chain joins TRBV2 to TRBJ2-7, with 12 bases fitting TRBD2. Trimming cost V 3 bases and J 3 bases; bases outside gene matches: 3. The CDR3 consists of 15 residues. From germline, CDR1 is SNHLY and CDR2 FYNNEI. This CDR3 reads CASSETSGRSYEQYF. DNA for the CDR3: TGTGCCAGCAGTGAGACTAGCGGGAGAAGCTACGAGCAGTACTTC. Supplemented by reference TRBV2 and TRBJ2-7, the full variable domain reads EPEVTQTPSHQVTQMGQEVILRCVPISNHLYFYWYRQILGQKVEFLVSFYNNEISEKSEIFDDQFSVERPDGSNFTLKIRSTKLEDSAMYFCASSETSGRSYEQYFGPGTRLTVT.

This clonotype was detected many times. V usage is TRBV15 and J usage is TRBJ2-5; D possibly uses TRBD1 or TRBD2 (5 bases each). CDR1 is LNHNV, CDR2 YYDKDF, per germline (reference sequence). This CDR3 spans 15 amino acids. V was trimmed by 1 base and J by 4 bases, leaving 13 bases between them. CDR3: CATSRVMGVGETQYF. CDR3 nucleotides: TGTGCCACCAGCAGAGTCATGGGGGTAGGAGAGACCCAGTACTTC.

This clonotype was seen many times. The J gene is TRBJ2-7, the V gene TRBV4-1, with D maybe TRBD1 (6 bases). Germline V lookup: CDR1 MGHRA, CDR2 YSYEKL. The CDR3 loop spans 15 amino acids. V was pared by 0 bases and J by 1 base, with 10 bases between. The DNA of the CDR3 is TGCGCCAGCAGCCAAGACTGGGACATTTCCTACGAGCAGTACTTC. Its protein product is CASSQDWDISYEQYF.

The chain links TRBV6-5 to TRBJ2-5; the D call may be TRBD1 or TRBD2 (6 bases each). V was trimmed by 2 bases and J by 4 bases, leaving 11 bases between them. This CDR3 region has 14 residues. Per germline, CDR1 MNHEY and CDR2 SVGAGI. Here the CDR3 DNA reads TGTGCCAGCAGTTACACGGGGGCACGAGAGACCCAGTACTTC. Amino acids: CASSYTGARETQYF.

The chain recombines TRBV7-9 with TRBJ1-2; no reliable D call. V lost 6 bases and J lost 5, with 10 bases in between. Germline loops: CDR1 SEHNR, CDR2 FQNEAQ (reference sequence). The CDR3 is made up of 12 amino acids. CDR3 nucleotide sequence: TGTGCCAGCAGTCAGGAAGATTATGGCTACACCTTC. It yields the protein CASSQEDYGYTF.

This clonotype was seen just once. The J gene is TRBJ1-1, the V gene TRBV10-2; D is possibly TRBD1 (5 bases). With 4 bases removed from V and 7 bases from J, the gap between germline ends came to 16 bases. Germline V gene lookup returns CDR1 WSHSY and CDR2 SAAADI. This CDR3 is built from 14 residues. CDR3 residues: CASSVAGIGNEAFF. In nucleotides, the CDR3 is TGCGCCAGCAGTGTCGCAGGGATCGGCAATGAAGCTTTCTTT.

This clonotype turned up a few times. This chain joins TRBV9 and TRBJ1-1, with D unresolved. Germline V gene lookup returns CDR1 SGDLS and CDR2 YYNGEE. Trimming removed 4 bases at V and 3 bases at J, with 16 bases between. The CDR3 extends over 15 amino acids. The CDR3 DNA is TGTGCCAGCAGCTCTACTCCCGGCCGGGACACTGAAGCTTTCTTT. It yields the protein CASSSTPGRDTEAFF.

The V gene is TRBV7-2, the J gene TRBJ2-7, with a tentative D call TRBD2 (6 bases). This CDR3 is 13 amino acids long. V shed 6 bases and J shed 3 bases, with 12 bases lying between them. Germline V gene lookup returns CDR1 SGHTA and CDR2 FQGNSA. The CDR3 DNA reads as TGTGCCAGCAGTTACTCGGACTACTACGAGCAGTACTTC. Translation gives CASSYSDYYEQYF.

The chain uses TRBV7-9 and TRBJ1-4, with TRBD1 matching 8 bases. The CDR3 is made up of 15 amino acids. Germline V gives CDR1 SEHNR, CDR2 FQNEAQ (reference sequence). The J segment lost 7 bases and the V segment lost 1 base, leaving 5 bases of the junction unmatched. The CDR3 protein is CASSLVQGDIEKLFF. In DNA form, the CDR3 reads TGTGCCAGCAGCTTAGTACAGGGGGATATTGAAAAACTGTTTTTT.

This clonotype has a count of ten or more. The V and J genes are TRBV20-1 and TRBJ2-5, with D perhaps given as TRBD1 or TRBD2 (5 bases each). Deletions cut 5 bases from V and 1 base from J, with 11 bases between. Germline loops: CDR1 DFQATT, CDR2 SNEGSKA (reference sequence). The CDR3 spans 13 residues. CDR3 in amino acids: CSAGGRTQETQYF. The CDR3 DNA sequence: TGCAGTGCTGGGGGACGGACCCAAGAGACCCAGTACTTC.

The V and J genes are TRBV15 and TRBJ1-6; a weak D match, TRBD1 (5 bases). CDR1 is LNHNV and CDR2 is YYDKDF in the germline V gene (reference sequence). Trimming took off 4 bases at V and 5 bases at J, with 15 bases between the two ends. The CDR3 has 16 amino acids. CDR3 sequence: CATSIRTGSNNSPLHF. The CDR3 region has the DNA TGTGCCACCAGCATACGTACAGGAAGCAATAATTCACCCCTCCACTTT. The complete variable domain, with remaining parts taken from reference TRBV15 and TRBJ1-6, reads DAMVIQNPRYQVTQFGKPVTLSCSQTLNHNVMYWYQQKSSQAPKLLFHYYDKDFNNEADTPDNFQSRRPNTSFCFLDIRSPGLGDTAMYLCATSIRTGSNNSPLHFGNGTRLTVT.

This clonotype was counted at least ten times. V is TRBV29-1 and J is TRBJ2-7; D not resolved. Germline V gene lookup returns CDR1 SQVTM and CDR2 ANQGSEA. Trimming removed 1 base at V and 0 bases at J, with 4 bases between. This CDR3 is 12 amino acids long. This CDR3 reads CSVEGLSYEQYF. In DNA, the CDR3 is TGCAGCGTTGAAGGCCTCTCCTACGAGCAGTACTTC.

This clonotype was counted ten times or more. This sequence joins TRBV7-9 and TRBJ1-1; D uncertain. The germline V and J ends were trimmed by 2 bases and 8 bases, with 9 bases remaining between them. Germline assignment: CDR1 SEHNR and CDR2 FQNEAQ (reference sequence). There are 12 residues in the CDR3. The DNA of the CDR3 is TGTGCCAGCAGCTTACTACGGCTAGAAGCTTTCTTT. Its translation: CASSLLRLEAFF.

This chain uses TRBV12-5 with TRBJ1-2; 7 bases align to TRBD1. Germline V gene lookup returns CDR1 LGHNT and CDR2 FRNRAP. The V and J ends lost 1 base and 8 bases, in that order; junction bases with no gene match: 7. This CDR3 has 14 residues. CDR3: CASGLETGFWGYTF. CDR3 coding DNA: TGTGCTAGTGGTTTGGAGACAGGGTTTTGGGGCTACACCTTC.

A word on this clonotype: A much larger clone lies one base from this, so it may be a read error. V and J are TRBV10-3 and TRBJ2-7, with TRBD1 matching 7 bases. The CDR3 runs to 14 residues. The V gene end was trimmed by 2 bases and the J gene end by 4 bases; junction bases not matched to a gene: 5. Germline CDR1 is ENHRY and CDR2 is SYGVKD. CDR3 loop: CAISEEGAFYEQYF. CDR3 nucleotides: TGTGCCATCAGTGAGGAGGGGGCGTTTTACGAGCAGTACTTC.

This chain links TRBV9 with TRBJ1-5, with D hard to call. Germline CDR1 is SGDLS and CDR2 is YYNGEE. The V and J ends lost 4 bases and 5 bases respectively, with 22 bases between them. This CDR3 is 17 amino acids long. This CDR3 reads CASSQDKWTPGYQPQHF. The CDR3 DNA reads TGTGCCAGCAGCCAAGATAAGTGGACGCCGGGATATCAGCCCCAGCATTTT.

V usage is TRBV15 and J usage is TRBJ1-6, with 8 bases identical to TRBD1. Germline CDR1 reads LNHNV; CDR2 reads YYDKDF (reference sequence). The CDR3 is 16 amino acids. V gave up 3 bases and J gave up 9 bases; unmatched junction bases: 10. Here the CDR3 DNA reads TGTGCCACCAGCAGCCCTATCGGGACAGGAGGTTCACCCCTCCACTTT. Its protein product is CATSSPIGTGGSPLHF.

The V gene is TRBV11-2, the J gene TRBJ1-4; D uncertain. Germline lookup yields CDR1 SGHAT and CDR2 FQNNGV. This CDR3 is built from 16 residues. Deletions cut 0 bases from V and 2 bases from J, with 10 bases between. CDR3 loop: CASSLEGWQTNEKLFF. CDR3 sequence (DNA): TGTGCCAGCAGCTTAGAAGGTTGGCAGACTAATGAAAAACTGTTTTTT.

At least ten counts were recorded for this clonotype. This sequence joins TRBV29-1 and TRBJ1-1; no clear D. The CDR3 sequence is 11 residues long. Germline V lookup: CDR1 SQVTM, CDR2 ANQGSEA. V was shortened by 4 bases and J by 4 bases, with 7 bases between the two germline ends. The CDR3 DNA reads as TGCAGCGTTGGGATCCCCACTGAAGCTTTCTTT. It specifies CSVGIPTEAFF.

The sample holds many counts of this clonotype. This chain uses TRBV9 with TRBJ2-7; the D is unclear. This CDR3 region has 13 residues. V was pared by 4 bases and J by 1 base, with 9 bases between. Per the germline V gene, CDR1 is SGDLS and CDR2 is YYNGEE. The CDR3 loop reads CASSYAESYEQYF. The CDR3, as DNA: TGTGCCAGCAGCTACGCTGAGTCCTACGAGCAGTACTTC.

This clonotype appeared a few times. J is TRBJ1-2 and V is TRBV7-9, with a tentative D call TRBD1 (5 bases). The CDR3 is 14 amino acids. Trimming cost V 3 bases and J 2 bases, with 10 bases left between them. Germline CDR1 is SEHNR and CDR2 is FQNEAQ (reference sequence). CDR3 bases: TGTGCCAGCAGCTTGGGGGGAGCCAACTATGGCTACACCTTC. Amino acids: CASSLGGANYGYTF.

The CDR3 here is CASARGTGTSIFRQYF. DNA of the CDR3: TGTGCCAGTGCTAGAGGAACCGGGACTAGCATTTTTCGGCAGTACTTC. The V and J genes are TRBV2 and TRBJ2-7; 9 bases agree with TRBD2. The CDR3 length is 16 residues. V lost 9 bases and J lost 9; bases outside the gene matches: 21. Looked up from germline, CDR1 is SNHLY and CDR2 is FYNNEI. Filled out from reference TRBV2 and TRBJ2-7, the complete variable domain reads EPEVTQTPSHQVTQMGQEVILRCVPISNHLYFYWYRQILGQKVEFLVSFYNNEISEKSEIFDDQFSVERPDGSNFTLKIRSTKLEDSAMYFCASARGTGTSIFRQYFGPGTRLTVT.

This clonotype has ten or more counts. The CDR3 reads CSGGEETNYEQYF. DNA for the CDR3: TGCAGCGGCGGGGAAGAAACCAACTACGAGCAGTACTTC. The chain recombines TRBV29-1 with TRBJ2-7; tentative D call: TRBD2 (6 bases). The CDR3 runs to 13 residues. V was cut by 7 bases and J by 3 bases, with 16 bases left in between. The germline gives CDR1 SQVTM, CDR2 ANQGSEA.